This T cell receptor beta chain was sequenced in a study of blood T cell repertoires in COVID-19. Study context: Acute-phase and convalescent COVID-19 samples originated in the United States, Italy and Spain. T cells, B-cell-depleted T cells, or PBMCs provided the cDNA or gDNA that served as material.

In the authors' methods: By means of reference gene primer amplification, nucleated cell counts were estimated. TCRdb's copy holds only in-frame clones and misses some; the assay was immunoSEQ multiplex PCR. V, J and clone size were drawn from that table, and D and trimming were deduced from the DNA. The sample gives 320,000 or so clones, around 85% of which show up once; approximately 1.9% is in the top ten. After removal of 8 bases from V and 0 bases from J, the junction contained 9 bases not matched to a gene. The CDR3 is made up of 16 amino acids. Germline V gene sequence: CDR1 PRHDT, CDR2 FYEKMQ (reference sequence).

This receptor was taken from a woman in her 30s who had been exposed to COVID-19. The chain couples TRBV13 to TRBJ2-1, with 8 positions matching TRBD2. Sequencing input: PBMCs or T cells enriched from blood (not recorded which). DNA for the CDR3: TGTGCCAGCTACGGCGGGGGGAACTACTCCTACAATGAGCAGTTCTTC. This gives the protein CASYGGGNYSYNEQFF.